The entry below describes one TCR beta chain. Its specificity is unknown. This sample was included in a study of graft-versus-host responses after intestinal transplantation. Study information: Transplantation in recipients was multivisceral, liver-intestinal, or isolated intestinal. Study-level points and caveats: Investigators detected GvH clones in recipient marrow, with some emerging earlier in ileum or blood. Allografts from individuals with graft-donor T cell macrochimerism displayed high graft-versus-host to host-versus-graft clonal ratios.

Germline values: CDR1 SEHNR, CDR2 FQNEAQ (reference sequence). With 3 bases clipped from V and 3 bases from J, the junction kept 17 bases outside the gene matches. CDR3 size: 19 residues. Sequencing used immunoSEQ multiplex PCR; TCRdb keeps in-frame clones, though not all of them. This table holds approximately 39,000 clones, less than 95% found once. Sequencing was performed on unstimulated CD4+ T cells sorted from spleen or lymph node cells, taken before transplant. The chain has TRBV7-9 and TRBJ2-3, with TRBD1 matching 8 bases. The clonotype originates from a human donor who was the organ donor for an intestinal transplant. CDR3: CASSLLWQGAQGRTDTQYF. The CDR3 coding sequence is TGTGCCAGCAGCTTGCTATGGCAGGGGGCGCAGGGGAGGACAGATACGCAGTATTTT. Drawing the rest from reference TRBV7-9 and TRBJ2-3, the complete variable domain is DTGVSQNPRHKITKRGQNVTFRCDPISEHNRLYWYRQTLGQGPEFLTYFQNEAQLEKSRLLSDRFSAERPKGSFSTLEIQRTEQGDSAMYLCASSLLWQGAQGRTDTQYFGPGTRLTVL.